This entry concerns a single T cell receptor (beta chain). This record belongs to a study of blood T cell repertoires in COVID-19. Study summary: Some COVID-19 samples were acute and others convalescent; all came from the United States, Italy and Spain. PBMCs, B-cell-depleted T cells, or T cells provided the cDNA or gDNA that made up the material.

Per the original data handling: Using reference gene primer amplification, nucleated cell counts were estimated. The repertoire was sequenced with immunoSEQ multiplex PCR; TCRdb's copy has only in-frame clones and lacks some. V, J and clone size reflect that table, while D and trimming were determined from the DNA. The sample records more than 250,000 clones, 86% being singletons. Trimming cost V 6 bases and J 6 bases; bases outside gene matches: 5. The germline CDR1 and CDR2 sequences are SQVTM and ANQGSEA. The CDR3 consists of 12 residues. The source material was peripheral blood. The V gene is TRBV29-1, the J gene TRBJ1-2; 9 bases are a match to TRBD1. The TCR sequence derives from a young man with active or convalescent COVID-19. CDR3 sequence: CSVDRGAHGYTF. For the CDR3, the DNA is TGCAGCGTGGACAGGGGAGCCCATGGCTACACCTTC. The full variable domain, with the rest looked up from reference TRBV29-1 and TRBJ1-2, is SAVISQKPSRDICQRGTSLTIQCQVDSQVTMMFWYRQQPGQSLTLIATANQGSEATYESGFVIDKFPISRPNLTFSTLTVSNMSPEDSSIYLCSVDRGAHGYTFGSGTRLTVV.